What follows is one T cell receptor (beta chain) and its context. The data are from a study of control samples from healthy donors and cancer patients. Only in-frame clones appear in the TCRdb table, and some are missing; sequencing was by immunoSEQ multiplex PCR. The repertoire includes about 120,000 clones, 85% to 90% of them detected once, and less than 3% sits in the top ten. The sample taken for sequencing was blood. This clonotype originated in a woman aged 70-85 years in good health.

CDR3 DNA sequence: TGTGCCAGCAGTCCGCGGGGGTCCCCCTCCTACGAGCAGTACTTC. It is translated as CASSPRGSPSYEQYF. The chain has TRBV27 and TRBJ2-7; TRBD2 agrees at 7 bases. This CDR3 has 15 amino acids. Germline V lookup: CDR1 MNHEY, CDR2 SMNVEV (reference sequence). The V gene end was trimmed by 5 bases and the J gene end by 0 bases; junction bases not matched to a gene: 7.